These 27 T cell receptor beta chains were sequenced from one sample in a study of blood T cell repertoires in COVID-19. Clones were sequenced by immunoSEQ multiplex PCR, and TCRdb holds only the in-frame ones, with some missing. In the table there are 70,000 to 80,000 clones, roughly nine tenths of which are singletons. Input material: peripheral blood. The receptors originated from a man older than 75 in a cohort sampled during active COVID-19.

The chain carries TRBV5-1 and TRBJ1-1; possibly TRBD1 for D (5 bases). CDR1 is SGHRS and CDR2 is YFSETQ in the germline V gene. The CDR3 extends over 15 amino acids. Trimming removed 4 bases at V and 1 base at J, with 14 bases between. CDR3 loop: CASSAGGFENTEAFF. As DNA, the CDR3 is TGCGCCAGCAGCGCCGGGGGATTTGAGAACACTGAAGCTTTCTTT.

V usage is TRBV10-3 and J usage is TRBJ2-3; TRBD2 agrees at 9 bases. This CDR3 contains 17 residues. Germline V gene lookup returns CDR1 ENHRY and CDR2 SYGVKD. J lost 1 base, V lost 6 bases, and 11 bases had no gene match. Here the CDR3 DNA reads TGTGCCATCAGCGCTAGCGGGGTCGTTCGGGGCACAGATACGCAGTATTTT. Residues: CAISASGVVRGTDTQYF.

This clone came up once. The chain recombines TRBV5-4 with TRBJ1-6, with 8 bases matching TRBD1. The J segment lost 10 bases and the V segment lost 3 bases, leaving 9 bases of the junction unmatched. CDR1 and CDR2 from the germline V gene are SGHNT and YYREEE (reference sequence). CDR3 length: 15 amino acids. CDR3 bases: TGTGCCAGCAGCTCCTGGGACAGGCCCTCATCACCCCTCCACTTT. Protein: CASSSWDRPSSPLHF.

The rearrangement links TRBV20-1 to TRBJ2-2; no reliable D call. The CDR3 contains 11 residues. Germline assignment: CDR1 DFQATT and CDR2 SNEGSKA (reference sequence). The ends were cut back, 3 bases at V and 7 bases at J, with 6 bases in the middle. The chain's CDR3 is CSASYVGELFF. Here the CDR3 DNA reads TGCAGTGCTAGTTATGTCGGGGAGCTGTTTTTT.

This rearrangement joins TRBV18 to TRBJ2-7; 7 nucleotides match TRBD1. CDR1 is KGHSH, CDR2 LQKENI, per germline. The trim removed 3 bases at V and 2 bases at J, leaving 7 bases unmatched. This CDR3 region has 15 residues. The CDR3 coding sequence is TGTGCCAGCTCACCCCGGTCCCAGGGGGCCTACGAGCAGTACGTC. Its protein product is CASSPRSQGAYEQYV.

V and J are TRBV4-2 and TRBJ2-5, with a tentative D call TRBD2 (6 bases). V shed 0 bases and J shed 4 bases, with 12 bases lying between them. The CDR3 is made up of 15 amino acids. Germline loops: CDR1 LGHNA, CDR2 YNFKEQ. The CDR3 here is CASSQEDGGRETQYF. The CDR3 region has the DNA TGTGCCAGCAGCCAAGAAGACGGGGGTCGAGAGACCCAGTACTTC.

This clone was seen only once. The chain is built from TRBV7-7 and TRBJ2-5, with unresolved D. V was pared by 1 base and J by 5 bases, with 17 bases between. In germline, CDR1 is SSHAT, CDR2 FNYEAQ (reference sequence). CDR3 length equals 16 residues. The chain's CDR3 is CASSLVAPWIGETQYF. The CDR3 DNA follows: TGTGCCAGCAGCTTAGTAGCACCCTGGATCGGGGAGACCCAGTACTTC.

The chain has TRBV9 and TRBJ2-1; D perhaps matches TRBD2 (7 bases). This CDR3 has 15 residues. The V gene lost 0 bases and the J gene lost 9 bases, with 16 bases spanning the gap. The germline gives CDR1 SGDLS, CDR2 YYNGEE. The CDR3 reads CASSVGWGGQIEQFF. The CDR3 DNA reads TGTGCCAGCAGCGTAGGGTGGGGGGGCCAAATTGAGCAGTTCTTC.

The gene calls are TRBV18 and TRBJ2-2, with TRBD2 as a possible D gene (5 bases). V lost 2 bases, J lost 7 bases, and 8 bases lay in between. Germline CDR1 is KGHSH and CDR2 is LQKENI. The CDR3 is 13 residues long. In DNA form, the CDR3 reads TGTGCCAGCTCACCAGTTAGCGTCGGGGAGCTGTTTTTT. It is translated as CASSPVSVGELFF.

The chain has TRBV5-1 and TRBJ2-2; the match to TRBD1 covers 9 bases. CDR1 is SGHRS and CDR2 is YFSETQ in the germline V gene. This CDR3 has 18 amino acids. V gave up 3 bases and J gave up 0 bases; unmatched junction bases: 9. CDR3 residues: CASSSTMGQGSNTGELFF. The CDR3 DNA reads as TGCGCCAGCAGCTCAACAATGGGACAGGGTTCGAACACCGGGGAGCTGTTTTTT.

The chain carries TRBV5-1 and TRBJ1-2; TRBD1 might be the D (6 bases). Germline V gene sequence: CDR1 SGHRS, CDR2 YFSETQ. Trimming cost V 0 bases and J 9 bases, with 15 bases left between them. The CDR3 is made up of 14 amino acids. CDR3 residues: CASSLDPSGTSYTF. The CDR3 DNA sequence: TGCGCCAGCAGCTTGGACCCCTCCGGGACAAGCTACACCTTC.

V usage is TRBV4-2 and J usage is TRBJ2-1; D is possibly TRBD2 (6 bases). The CDR3 spans 13 residues. From germline, CDR1 is LGHNA and CDR2 YNFKEQ. Trimming left V 2 bases short and J 8 bases short, with 10 bases between. CDR3 bases: TGTGCCAGCAGCCAACGGCGGGGCGATGAGCAGTTCTTC. Protein product: CASSQRRGDEQFF.

This chain uses TRBV4-1 with TRBJ2-7; 13 bases are a match to TRBD2. Per germline, CDR1 MGHRA and CDR2 YSYEKL. Losses at the gene ends were 5 bases for V and 2 bases for J; bases not matched to a gene: 6. This CDR3 region has 16 residues. CDR3 amino acids: CASSSWGTSGAYEQYF. CDR3 coding DNA: TGCGCCAGCAGCAGTTGGGGGACTAGCGGGGCCTACGAGCAGTACTTC.

The chain links TRBV29-1 to TRBJ1-2; D possibly corresponds to TRBD1 (6 bases). The CDR3 runs to 14 residues. Deletions cut 4 bases from V and 8 bases from J, with 20 bases between. CDR1 is SQVTM, CDR2 ANQGSEA, per germline. The CDR3 protein is CSVGKKDSRRGYTF. The DNA for the CDR3 is TGCAGCGTTGGAAAAAAGGACAGTCGCAGGGGCTACACCTTC.

The chain has TRBV2 and TRBJ1-2, with 10 bases fitting TRBD1. Germline values: CDR1 SNHLY, CDR2 FYNNEI. The CDR3 is 13 amino acids. The V gene end was trimmed by 7 bases and the J gene end by 7 bases; junction bases not matched to a gene: 6. CDR3 sequence (DNA): TGTGCCAGCAATCGACAGGGGGCGGGTGGCTACACCTTC. Translated: CASNRQGAGGYTF.

CDR3 DNA: TGTGCCAGTAGTACTGACAGGAGTTATAGCAATCAGCCCCAGCATTTT. Protein product: CASSTDRSYSNQPQHF. V usage is TRBV19 and J usage is TRBJ1-5; maybe TRBD1 (6 bases). The CDR3 spans 16 residues. Germline CDR1 reads LNHDA; CDR2 reads SQIVND (reference sequence). V gave up 4 bases and J gave up 0 bases, with 13 bases separating them. The variable domain in full, completed from reference TRBV19 and TRBJ1-5, reads DGGITQSPKYLFRKEGQNVTLSCEQNLNHDAMYWYRQDPGQGLRLIYYSQIVNDFQKGDIAEGYSVSREKKESFPLTVTSAQKNPTAFYLCASSTDRSYSNQPQHFGDGTRLSIL.

The gene calls are TRBV4-3 and TRBJ2-3; no clear D gene. The V end lost 0 bases, the J end lost 4 bases, and 5 bases lay between the germline ends. The CDR3 spans 13 residues. Germline-derived CDR1 and CDR2 are LGHNA and YSLEER. The CDR3 DNA is TGCGCCAGCAGCCAAGATTTCGCAGATACGCAGTATTTT. This translates into CASSQDFADTQYF.

The CDR3 region is CASSAWGDRGIKNYGYTF. The CDR3 DNA follows: TGTGCCAGCAGCGCCTGGGGCGACAGGGGGATAAAGAACTATGGCTACACCTTC. The chain is built from TRBV9 and TRBJ1-2; 9 bases are a match to TRBD1. Germline trimming cut 3 bases from V and 2 bases from J; bases unmatched to any gene: 14. The CDR3 totals 18 residues. Germline CDR1 and CDR2: SGDLS and YYNGEE.

This sequence joins TRBV7-2 and TRBJ1-5, with a tentative D call TRBD1 (5 bases). V was pared by 2 bases and J by 2 bases, with 10 bases between. There are 15 residues in the CDR3. Germline CDR1 is SGHTA and CDR2 is FQGNSA. The CDR3 spells CASSLFQGGNQPQHF. The CDR3 nucleotides are TGTGCCAGCAGCTTATTTCAGGGCGGCAATCAGCCCCAGCATTTT.

The chain uses TRBV5-1 and TRBJ2-3; 11 bases match TRBD2. Germline-derived CDR1 and CDR2 are SGHRS and YFSETQ. The CDR3 loop spans 17 amino acids. With 4 bases clipped from V and 6 bases from J, the junction kept 13 bases outside the gene matches. The DNA of the CDR3 is TGCGCCAGCAGCGGGCGGACTAGCGGGCGGGTTCCGGATACGCAGTATTTT. As protein: CASSGRTSGRVPDTQYF.

The chain recombines TRBV7-2 with TRBJ1-2; the D gene is possibly TRBD1 (6 bases). The CDR3 length is 15 residues. Germline-derived CDR1 and CDR2 are SGHTA and FQGNSA. V lost 1 base and J 1 base, leaving 10 bases between the germline ends. The CDR3 loop is CASSLVGRGNYGYTF. CDR3 DNA: TGTGCCAGCAGCTTAGTTGGCAGGGGTAACTATGGCTACACCTTC. Together with reference TRBV7-2 and TRBJ1-2, the CDR3 gives the full variable domain: GAGVSQSPSNKVTEKGKDVELRCDPISGHTALYWYRQSLGQGLEFLIYFQGNSAPDKSGLPSDRFSAERTGGSVSTLTIQRTQQEDSAVYLCASSLVGRGNYGYTFGSGTRLTVV.

The chain has TRBV19 and TRBJ2-1, with TRBD1 identical over 7 bases. Germline-derived CDR1 and CDR2 are LNHDA and SQIVND (reference sequence). Trimming took 7 bases from V and 0 from J; bases not matched to a gene: 6. This CDR3 is built from 15 residues. As DNA, the CDR3 is TGTGCCAGTAATACCGACAGGGACTCCTACAATGAGCAGTTCTTC. Translation gives CASNTDRDSYNEQFF.

The gene calls are TRBV7-2 and TRBJ2-1, with 8 bases matching TRBD2. Germline V gene sequence: CDR1 SGHTA, CDR2 FQGNSA. CDR3 size: 15 residues. With V trimmed by 2 bases and J by 4 bases, 4 bases remained unmatched. CDR3 nucleotides: TGTGCCAGCAGCTTAAACAGCGGGGGATACAATGAGCAGTTCTTC. It encodes CASSLNSGGYNEQFF. Variable domain in full (rest from reference TRBV7-2 and TRBJ2-1): GAGVSQSPSNKVTEKGKDVELRCDPISGHTALYWYRQSLGQGLEFLIYFQGNSAPDKSGLPSDRFSAERTGGSVSTLTIQRTQQEDSAVYLCASSLNSGGYNEQFFGPGTRLTVL.

The J gene is TRBJ2-2, the V gene TRBV19; the match to TRBD2 covers 12 bases. CDR3 length equals 16 residues. CDR1 and CDR2 from the germline V gene are LNHDA and SQIVND (reference sequence). V was pared by 6 bases and J by 0 bases, with 2 bases of the junction left unmatched. The CDR3 nucleotides are TGTGCCAGTAGCGGACTAGCGGGGACGAACACCGGGGAGCTGTTTTTT. This sequence encodes CASSGLAGTNTGELFF.

The rearrangement uses TRBV6-1 and TRBJ2-7, with 8 bases fitting TRBD2. This CDR3 is built from 16 residues. Germline V lookup: CDR1 MNHNS, CDR2 SASEGT. J gave up 2 bases and V 3 bases, and 9 bases lay outside the gene matches. CDR3 sequence: CASSEPPGGGPYEQYV. DNA of the CDR3: TGTGCCAGCAGTGAGCCTCCGGGAGGGGGGCCCTACGAGCAGTACGTC.

The chain couples TRBV7-2 to TRBJ2-1; the match to TRBD1 covers 9 bases. This CDR3 region has 16 residues. J lost 3 bases, V lost 3 bases, and 6 bases had no gene match. In germline, CDR1 is SGHTA, CDR2 FQGNSA. The CDR3 DNA reads as TGTGCCAGCAGCTTTTCTGTGACAGGGGGCTACAATGAGCAGTTCTTC. Encoded protein: CASSFSVTGGYNEQFF.

This chain uses TRBV6-1 with TRBJ2-1; 7 bases align to TRBD2. The J segment lost 8 bases and the V segment lost 2 bases, leaving 18 bases of the junction unmatched. Per the germline V gene, CDR1 is MNHNS and CDR2 is SASEGT. This CDR3 has 18 residues. CDR3 in amino acids: CASSESGLGGGVLDEQFF. The CDR3 coding sequence is TGTGCCAGCAGTGAATCTGGATTGGGCGGGGGAGTTCTTGATGAGCAGTTCTTC.